This record looks at one T cell receptor (beta chain) sequence and its context. This specimen comes from a study of blood T cell repertoires in COVID-19. For the study at large: Researchers got acute and convalescent COVID-19 samples from the United States, Italy and Spain. T cells, B-cell-depleted T cells, or PBMCs provided the cDNA or gDNA that served as material.

Profiling relied on immunoSEQ multiplex PCR, and the TCRdb table lists in-frame clones only, not all of them. The sample records 55,000 to 80,000 clones, 80% to 90% being singletons. The CDR3 loop spans 10 amino acids. Deletions cut 6 bases from V and 7 bases from J, with 6 bases between. Per germline, CDR1 LNHDA and CDR2 SQIVND (reference sequence). Sequenced sample: peripheral blood. This receptor was taken from a man aged 50-59 years with active COVID-19. The rearrangement joins TRBV19 to TRBJ1-1; tentative D call: TRBD1 (6 bases). The DNA for the CDR3 is TGTGCCAGTAGGGGACATGAAGCTTTCTTT. It encodes CASRGHEAFF.